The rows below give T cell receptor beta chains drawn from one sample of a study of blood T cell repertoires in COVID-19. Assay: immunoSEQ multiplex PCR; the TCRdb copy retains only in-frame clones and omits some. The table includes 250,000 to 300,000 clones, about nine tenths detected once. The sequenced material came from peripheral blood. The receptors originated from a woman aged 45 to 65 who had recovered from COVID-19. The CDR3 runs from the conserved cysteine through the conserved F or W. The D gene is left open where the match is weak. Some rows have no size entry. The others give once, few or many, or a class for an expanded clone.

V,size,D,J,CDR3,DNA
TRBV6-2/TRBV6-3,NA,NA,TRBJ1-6,CASSYFDSPLHF,TGTGCCAGCAGTTATTTCGATTCACCCCTCCACTTT
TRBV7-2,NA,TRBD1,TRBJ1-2,CASSFSPTGYSGYTF,TGTGCCAGCAGCTTCAGCCCGACAGGGTACAGTGGCTACACCTTC
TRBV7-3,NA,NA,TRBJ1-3,CASSLSGQSAGDTIYF,TGTGCCAGCAGCTTAAGTGGACAGTCCGCTGGGGACACCATATATTTT
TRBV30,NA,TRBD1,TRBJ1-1,CAWSGDRVFAEAFF,TGTGCCTGGAGTGGGGACAGGGTTTTCGCTGAAGCTTTCTTT
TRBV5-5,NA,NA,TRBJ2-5,CASSLAGRIGGETQYF,TGTGCCAGCAGCTTGGCCGGGAGGATAGGGGGGGAGACCCAGTACTTC
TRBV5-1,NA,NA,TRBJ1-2,CASSLSDSYGYTF,TGCGCCAGCAGCTTGTCAGACTCCTATGGCTACACCTTC
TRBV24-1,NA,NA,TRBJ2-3,CATSVGATDTQYF,TGTGCCACCTCGGTGGGGGCCACAGATACGCAGTATTTT
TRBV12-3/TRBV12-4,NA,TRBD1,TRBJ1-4,CASSDRAGEKLFF,TGTGCCAGCAGCGACAGGGCTGGTGAAAAACTGTTTTTT
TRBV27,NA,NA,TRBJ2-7,CASSLGYGGAYEQYF,TGTGCCAGCAGTTTAGGGTACGGGGGAGCCTACGAGCAGTACTTC
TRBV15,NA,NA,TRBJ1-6,CATSIRGNSPLHF,TGTGCCACCAGCATAAGGGGCAATTCACCCCTCCACTTT
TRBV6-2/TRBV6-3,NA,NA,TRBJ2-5,CASSYASSPGKQTQYF,TGTGCCAGCAGTTACGCCTCTTCCCCAGGAAAACAGACCCAGTACTTC
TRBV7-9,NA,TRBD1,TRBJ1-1,CASSWGQAGTEAFF,TGTGCCAGCAGCTGGGGACAGGCAGGGACTGAAGCTTTCTTT
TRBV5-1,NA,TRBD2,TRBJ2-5,CASSQDPTSGAYQETQYF,TGCGCCAGCAGCCAAGACCCGACTAGCGGGGCGTACCAAGAGACCCAGTACTTC
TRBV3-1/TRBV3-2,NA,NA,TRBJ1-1,CASSQVSRRNTEAFF,TGTGCCAGCAGCCAAGTTAGTAGGAGGAACACTGAAGCTTTCTTT
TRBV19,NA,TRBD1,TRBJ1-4,CASSIKRGQGWSEKLFF,TGTGCCAGTAGTATCAAAAGAGGACAGGGGTGGAGTGAAAAACTGTTTTTT
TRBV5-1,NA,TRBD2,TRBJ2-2,CATSWGLNTGELFF,TGCGCCACTTCCTGGGGACTAAACACCGGGGAGCTGTTTTTT
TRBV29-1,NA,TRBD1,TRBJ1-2,CSVEDRAGYTF,TGCAGCGTTGAGGACAGGGCTGGCTACACCTTC
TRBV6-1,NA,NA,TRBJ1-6,CASSEIRGTRSPLHF,TGTGCCAGCAGTGAAATCCGGGGGACCCGCTCACCCCTCCACTTT
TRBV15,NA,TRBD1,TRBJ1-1,CATRQGTFTEAFF,TGTGCCACCAGACAGGGGACCTTCACTGAAGCTTTCTTT
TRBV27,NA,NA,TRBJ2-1,CASSLSIGQGLDEQFF,TGTGCCAGCAGTTTATCGATAGGCCAGGGTCTTGATGAGCAGTTCTTC
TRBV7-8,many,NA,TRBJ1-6,CASSLGWGLNSPLHF,TGTGCCAGCAGCTTAGGATGGGGGCTCAATTCACCCCTCCACTTT
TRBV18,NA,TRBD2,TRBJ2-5,CASSPPKLADSTQYF,TGTGCCAGCTCACCACCGAAACTAGCGGATTCTACCCAGTACTTC